Detailed here is one T cell receptor (beta chain). This clone's antigen is unknown. The record has no base qualities; no much larger clone is one base away. Library preparation was by the immunoSEQ multiplex PCR assay. TCRdb obtained this table from immuneACCESS and retained in-frame rearrangements with V and J assigned. These tables miss some clones; where compared with another copy, unresolved V genes account for less than half of the shortfall, and the remainder is unexplained. The sample data list fewer than 40,000 clones, and approximately 90% of these were observed just once. Roughly 3.6% of the sample goes to the ten largest clones. Repertoires were sampled repeatedly over the course of chemoradiotherapy so that clonal expansion in the tumor microenvironment could be followed. The CDR3 starts with the cysteine, ends with the phenylalanine, and has 16 residues. The entry retains the CDR3 DNA only, 48 bases that are in frame from base 1. The germline V gene gives CDR1 as SGDLS and CDR2 as YYNGEE. V loses 3 bases at its end and J loses 4 bases; junction bases beyond the gene matches: 10.

The sample comes from a study of chemoradiotherapy in HPV16-positive cancers (dated 2022 in TCRdb). Background for the entire study: Candidate HPV-specific T-cell clones and common TCR motifs were defined through functional T-cell assays on cells from a couple of HPV16-positive patients. The study asked whether T-cell immunity against the HPV oncoproteins E6 and E7 changes during chemoradiotherapy and whether it affects survival. The candidate HPV-specific TCRs and motifs were subsequently tracked in TCR repertoires obtained from approximately 91 patients with HPV-related cancers.

Beyond this particular receptor, the publication reports: Only a couple of HPV16-positive patients were used to derive the functional definition of HPV-specific T cells, and the survival association was reported for HPV16-positive patients. Expansion of candidate HPV-specific clones and E7-related TCR motifs was observed in the tumor microenvironment during treatment, whereas no such expansion was observed for non-HPV-specific T cells. In HPV16-positive patients, expansion of HPV-responsive T cells during chemoradiotherapy was found to be associated with improved recurrence-free survival.

The sequence was obtained from a human donor with HPV-associated anogenital cancer. The sequence links TRBV9 to TRBJ2-5; 9 central nucleotides agree with TRBD2. The source was blood, collected from a patient who underwent chemoradiotherapy. The CDR3 amino acid sequence is: CASSDTGTSPIETQYF. Here is the DNA: TGTGCCAGCAGCGATACCGGGACTAGCCCAATAGAGACCCAGTACTTC.